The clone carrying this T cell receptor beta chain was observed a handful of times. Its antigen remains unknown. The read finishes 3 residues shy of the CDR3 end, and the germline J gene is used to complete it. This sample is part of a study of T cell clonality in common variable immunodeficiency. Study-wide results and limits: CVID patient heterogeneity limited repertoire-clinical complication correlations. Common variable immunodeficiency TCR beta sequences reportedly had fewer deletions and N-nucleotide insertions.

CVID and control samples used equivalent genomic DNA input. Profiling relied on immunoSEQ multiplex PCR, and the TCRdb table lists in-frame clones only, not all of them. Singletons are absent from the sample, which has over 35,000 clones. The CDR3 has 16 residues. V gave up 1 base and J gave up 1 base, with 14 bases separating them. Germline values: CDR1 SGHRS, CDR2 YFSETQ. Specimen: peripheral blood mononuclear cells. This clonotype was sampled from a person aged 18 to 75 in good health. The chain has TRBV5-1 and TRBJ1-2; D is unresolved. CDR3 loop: CASSLTFPGYNYGYTF. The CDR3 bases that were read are TGCGCCAGCAGCTTGACCTTCCCGGGTTATAACTATGGC.